This T cell receptor beta chain stems from a study of shared clonotypes between healthy human individuals. Regarding the study as a whole: Across subsets, estimated richness was generally greater for naive than for memory populations.

Clones were read by immunoSEQ multiplex PCR, and TCRdb kept only the in-frame ones, dropping some. The sample yields about 680,000 clones, around 72% seen once. This clone was detected a few times. No antigen is known for it. Germline V gene sequence: CDR1 SGHKS, CDR2 YYEKEE (reference sequence). CDR3 size: 13 residues. The V gene lost 4 bases and the J gene lost 3 bases, with 10 bases spanning the gap. This TCR was recovered from a woman in her twenties or thirties in good health. Sequencing input: memory CD4+ T cells sorted from blood. Documented subset: CD45RA-negative fraction. This rearrangement joins TRBV5-5 to TRBJ1-1; the D gene is possibly TRBD1 (5 bases). CDR3 in amino acids: CASSLMGHTEAFF. CDR3 bases: TGTGCCAGCAGCCTGATGGGACACACTGAAGCTTTCTTT.